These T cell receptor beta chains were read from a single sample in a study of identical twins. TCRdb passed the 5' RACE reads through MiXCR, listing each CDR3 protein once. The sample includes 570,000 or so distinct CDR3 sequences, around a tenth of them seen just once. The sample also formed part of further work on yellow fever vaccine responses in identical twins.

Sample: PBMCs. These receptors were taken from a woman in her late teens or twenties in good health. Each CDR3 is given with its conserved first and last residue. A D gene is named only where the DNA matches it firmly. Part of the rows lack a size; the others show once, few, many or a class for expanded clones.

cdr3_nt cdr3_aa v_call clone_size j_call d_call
TGTGCCAGCAGCTTGTGGGGAGAGCAGTTCTTC CASSLWGEQFF TRBV5-5 many TRBJ2-1 -
TGTGCCAGCAGTTTAGGGGGGGTGAAACTCGAGCAGTACTTC CASSLGGVKLEQYF TRBV12-3/TRBV12-4 - TRBJ2-7 -
TGCAGTGCCTCGGGTGGCGGGAGGAGCTCCTACAATGAGCAGTTCTTC CSASGGGRSSYNEQFF TRBV20-1 - TRBJ2-1 TRBD2
TGTGCCAGCAGTTTAATTCTGCGTCGGGGACAGGGGTCCACAGATACGCAGTATTTT CASSLILRRGQGSTDTQYF TRBV28 many TRBJ2-3 TRBD1
TGCGCCAGCAGCTTATGGGACAGAGTGGGTGAGCAGTACTTC CASSLWDRVGEQYF TRBV5-1 many TRBJ2-7 TRBD1
TGTGCCAGCAGCGTAGGCCAGCTCTCCTTGGAGCTCCACTTT CASSVGQLSLELHF TRBV9 - TRBJ1-6 -
TGCAGTGCTATAGGAACTAGTTGGACAGATACGCAGTATTTT CSAIGTSWTDTQYF TRBV20-1 few TRBJ2-3 -
TGTGCCAGCAGTTTTGGGACTAGCGGGATTTTCGGGGAGACCCAGTACTTC CASSFGTSGIFGETQYF TRBV12-3/TRBV12-4 many TRBJ2-5 TRBD2
TGTGCCAGCCTCCAGACCGGGGCAGATACGCAGTATTTT CASLQTGADTQYF TRBV12-3/TRBV12-4 many TRBJ2-3 -
TGCAGCGCTAGCGGGAGGGCCGACGAGCAGTACTTC CSASGRADEQYF TRBV29-1 - TRBJ2-7 TRBD2
TGCGCCAGCAGCCAAGGGATAGGAGGTTCCTACGAGCAGTACTTC CASSQGIGGSYEQYF TRBV4-3 - TRBJ2-7 -
TGCAGTGCATACAGGGGGCGGGGGTACAATGAGCAGTTCTTC CSAYRGRGYNEQFF TRBV20-1 - TRBJ2-1 TRBD1
TGCAGTGCTAGTGACGCCGGCAGGGCAACGGGAATAGGCTACGAGCAGTACTTC CSASDAGRATGIGYEQYF TRBV20-1 few TRBJ2-7 -
TGTGCCAGCACGTACCAACGGGGGTTTGAGCAGTACTTC CASTYQRGFEQYF TRBV12-3/TRBV12-4 - TRBJ2-7 -
TGTGCCAGCAGTTCTCTGGCGGACCCCGACGGGGAGCAGTACTTC CASSSLADPDGEQYF TRBV6-5 - TRBJ2-7 -
TGTGCCAGCAGTTTTCACTTTCCGGGACTAGCGGGGAGCGAGCAGTTCTTC CASSFHFPGLAGSEQFF TRBV12-3/TRBV12-4 few TRBJ2-1 TRBD2
TGTGCCAGCAGTCCGCTTCTACTAGCGGGAGATCAGTACGAGCAGTACTTC CASSPLLLAGDQYEQYF TRBV28 - TRBJ2-7 TRBD2
TGCTGTGCTAGAGATCCTGGGACTTCGAACACCGGGGAGCTGTTTTTT CCARDPGTSNTGELFF TRBV20-1 - TRBJ2-2 -
TGTGCCAGCAGCTCCCGACCCCACAGGGGGGGGTCCTACGAGCAGTACTTC CASSSRPHRGGSYEQYF TRBV7-9 - TRBJ2-7 -
TGTGCCTGGAGTCTTTCACCTCTATACGAGCAGTACTTC CAWSLSPLYEQYF TRBV30 few TRBJ2-7 -
TGTGCCAGCAGTTCAGACAGCCCCGGGGAGCTGTTTTTT CASSSDSPGELFF TRBV12-3/TRBV12-4 - TRBJ2-2 -
TGTGCCAGCAGCCAAGATTTTATGGTTGGAGTAGCGGGAGATCCCTCCTACAATGAGCAGTTCTTC CASSQDFMVGVAGDPSYNEQFF TRBV4-2 many TRBJ2-1 TRBD2
TGCAGTGCTAGTGGGGCAGGGAACTATGGCTACACCTTC CSASGAGNYGYTF TRBV20-1 few TRBJ1-2 -
TGTGCCAGCAGCTTTCTCCCCAGCGGGGGGGCCAGTGAGCAGTTCTTC CASSFLPSGGASEQFF TRBV11-1 - TRBJ2-1 TRBD2
TGCGCCAGCAGCTTGTTACGGGAGAACACTGAAGCTTTCTTT CASSLLRENTEAFF TRBV5-1 few TRBJ1-1 -
TGTGCCAGCAGCAGAGCGGGGAGCACAGATACGCAGTATTTT CASSRAGSTDTQYF TRBV3-1 many TRBJ2-3 TRBD2
TGTGCCAGCAGCTTAGCGTCACAGGGCCTTACAGATACGCAGTATTTT CASSLASQGLTDTQYF TRBV7-9 few TRBJ2-3 -
TGTGCCAGCAGTTCGGACAGGCCCCTGTACTTC CASSSDRPLYF TRBV28 few TRBJ2-7 TRBD1
TGTGCCAGCAGCTTAGCGCTGAACTCTGAGTATCAGTACTTC CASSLALNSEYQYF TRBV7-6 - TRBJ2-5 -
TGTGCCAGCCGCCCCCGCAATCAGCCCCAGCATTTT CASRPRNQPQHF TRBV16 - TRBJ1-5 -
TGCAGTGCTGACGGGACAACAAACATTCAGTACTTC CSADGTTNIQYF TRBV20-1 many TRBJ2-4 -
TGTGCCAGCAGTCAGTTTAGCACAGATACGCAGTATTTT CASSQFSTDTQYF TRBV12-3/TRBV12-4 - TRBJ2-3 -
TGTGCCAGCAGCTCACCGGGACAGACTAGGCAGGCGGGAGTTGGGAATGAGCAGTTCTTC CASSSPGQTRQAGVGNEQFF TRBV7-6 few TRBJ2-1 -
TGTGCCAGCAGCTTACTAGCGGGAGGGCCTACGCAGTATTTT CASSLLAGGPTQYF TRBV11-2 - TRBJ2-3 TRBD2
TGCAGCGCAGAAGGCAGGACAGATACGCAGTATTTT CSAEGRTDTQYF TRBV29-1 few TRBJ2-3 -